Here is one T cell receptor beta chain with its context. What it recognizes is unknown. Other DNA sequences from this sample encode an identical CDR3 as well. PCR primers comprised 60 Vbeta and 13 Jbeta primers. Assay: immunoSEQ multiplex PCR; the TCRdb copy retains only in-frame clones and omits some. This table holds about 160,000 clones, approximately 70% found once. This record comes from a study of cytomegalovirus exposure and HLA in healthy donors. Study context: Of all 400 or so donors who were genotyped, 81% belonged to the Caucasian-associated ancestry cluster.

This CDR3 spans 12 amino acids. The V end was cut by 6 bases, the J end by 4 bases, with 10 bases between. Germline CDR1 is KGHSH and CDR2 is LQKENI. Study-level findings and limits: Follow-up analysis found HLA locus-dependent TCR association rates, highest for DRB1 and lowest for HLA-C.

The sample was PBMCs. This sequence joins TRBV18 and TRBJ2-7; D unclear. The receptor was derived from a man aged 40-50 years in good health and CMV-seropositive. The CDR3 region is CASSPAGYEQYF. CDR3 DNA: TGTGCCAGCTCCCCCGCCGGTTACGAGCAGTACTTC.